This is a list of T cell receptor beta chains from one sample in a study of breast tumors, draining lymph nodes, adjacent tissues. One entry per CDR3 protein, called by TCRdb with MiXCR from the multiplex PCR reads. The profile covers 200,000 to 300,000 distinct CDR3 sequences, with about 30% appearing a single time and more than 0.85% taken by the ten largest. Sequences were obtained from axillary lymph node tissue. Receptors originate from a female donor with breast cancer. Some clones in this sample may be carry-over from other donors' samples. Each CDR3 is given with its conserved first and last residue. The order of the fields is D gene, clone size, V gene, J gene, CDR3 DNA, CDR3 protein. The D gene is left open where the match is weak. Not every row has a clone size; where given, it reads once, few, many or a size class.

d_call: TRBD2; clone_size: many; v_call: TRBV20-1; j_call: TRBJ2-1; cdr3_nt: TGCAGTGCTAGTTGGACTAGCGGGTTAAATGAGCAGTTCTTC; cdr3_aa: CSASWTSGLNEQFF
d_call: TRBD2; clone_size: many; v_call: TRBV20-1; j_call: TRBJ2-7; cdr3_nt: TGCAGTGCCCCCGATCGCGGGAGGGCCTACGAGCAGTACTTC; cdr3_aa: CSAPDRGRAYEQYF
d_call: .; clone_size: .; v_call: TRBV6-4; j_call: TRBJ1-5; cdr3_nt: TGTGCCAGCGGCGAAGTTATAGGTCAGCCCCAGCATTTT; cdr3_aa: CASGEVIGQPQHF
d_call: TRBD1; clone_size: .; v_call: TRBV10-3; j_call: TRBJ2-3; cdr3_nt: TGTGCCATCAGAATAGGCACAGGGGAGCAGTATTTT; cdr3_aa: CAIRIGTGEQYF
d_call: .; clone_size: many; v_call: TRBV19; j_call: TRBJ2-7; cdr3_nt: TGTGCCAGTAGTATCGGGGAGGCCTACGAGCAGTACTTC; cdr3_aa: CASSIGEAYEQYF
d_call: TRBD1; clone_size: .; v_call: TRBV2; j_call: TRBJ2-7; cdr3_nt: TGTGCCAGCAGTGCTAGTCGTCAGGGGGCTGACGAGCAGTACTTC; cdr3_aa: CASSASRQGADEQYF
d_call: .; clone_size: .; v_call: TRBV7-2; j_call: TRBJ2-6; cdr3_nt: TGTGCCAGCAGCCCCCATGGGGCCTCTGGGGCCAACGTCCTGACTTTC; cdr3_aa: CASSPHGASGANVLTF
d_call: TRBD2; clone_size: many; v_call: TRBV4-3; j_call: TRBJ2-7; cdr3_nt: TGCGCCAGCAGCACCGGACTAGCGGCTGCTCGGGATCCGTACGAGCAGTACTTC; cdr3_aa: CASSTGLAAARDPYEQYF
d_call: TRBD1; clone_size: many; v_call: TRBV7-8; j_call: TRBJ2-1; cdr3_nt: TGTGCCAGCAGTTCAACGACAGGGCGCCCCTACAATGAGCAGTTCTTC; cdr3_aa: CASSSTTGRPYNEQFF
d_call: TRBD1; clone_size: .; v_call: TRBV9; j_call: TRBJ2-1; cdr3_nt: TGTGCCAGCAGCGTTCGGGGACAGGGGTCCTACAATGAGCAGCTCTTC; cdr3_aa: CASSVRGQGSYNEQLF
d_call: TRBD2; clone_size: many; v_call: TRBV4-1; j_call: TRBJ2-7; cdr3_nt: TGCGCCAGCAGCCGCGAACTAGCGGGAAGGGCCTACGAGCAGTACTTC; cdr3_aa: CASSRELAGRAYEQYF
d_call: .; clone_size: many; v_call: TRBV6-2/TRBV6-3; j_call: TRBJ2-1; cdr3_nt: TGTGCCAGCAGTTGGCGTAGACCAGACAATGAGCAGTTCTTC; cdr3_aa: CASSWRRPDNEQFF
d_call: .; clone_size: many; v_call: TRBV9; j_call: TRBJ2-2; cdr3_nt: TGTGCCAGCAGCGTAGTTGTCGGGGAGCTGTTTTTT; cdr3_aa: CASSVVVGELFF
d_call: .; clone_size: .; v_call: TRBV7-9; j_call: TRBJ1-5; cdr3_nt: TGTGCCAGCAGCTTCCTTTGGGGGGGTCAGCCCCAGCATTTT; cdr3_aa: CASSFLWGGQPQHF
d_call: .; clone_size: many; v_call: TRBV19; j_call: TRBJ2-7; cdr3_nt: TGTGCCAGTAGTATAGGGGACAACTACGAGCAGTACTTC; cdr3_aa: CASSIGDNYEQYF
d_call: .; clone_size: many; v_call: TRBV11-3; j_call: TRBJ2-3; cdr3_nt: TGTGCCAGCACCCAAGGGGGAGGGCCAACAGATACGCAGTATTTT; cdr3_aa: CASTQGGGPTDTQYF
d_call: .; clone_size: few; v_call: TRBV18; j_call: TRBJ2-1; cdr3_nt: TGTGCCAGCTCACCAAGGGAATCCAATGAGCAGTTCTTC; cdr3_aa: CASSPRESNEQFF
d_call: .; clone_size: .; v_call: TRBV24-1; j_call: TRBJ2-5; cdr3_nt: TGTGCCACCAGTTTTCTGAGGGCCCAAGAGACCCAGTACTTC; cdr3_aa: CATSFLRAQETQYF
d_call: TRBD1; clone_size: once; v_call: TRBV7-8; j_call: TRBJ2-1; cdr3_nt: TGTGCTAGGCAGTACAGGGGGAACTTGAATGAGCAGTTCTTC; cdr3_aa: CARQYRGNLNEQFF
d_call: .; clone_size: many; v_call: TRBV20-1; j_call: TRBJ1-5; cdr3_nt: TGCAGTGCTAGACCTTCCGGGACCAATCAGCCCCAGCATTTT; cdr3_aa: CSARPSGTNQPQHF
d_call: TRBD2; clone_size: many; v_call: TRBV4-1; j_call: TRBJ2-1; cdr3_nt: TGCGCCAGCAGCCGTGCGCACGGCGGGAGTCAGCATGAGCAGTTCTTC; cdr3_aa: CASSRAHGGSQHEQFF
d_call: .; clone_size: many; v_call: TRBV2; j_call: TRBJ1-6; cdr3_nt: TGTGCCAGCAGAGCCGGACGGGATTCACCCCTCCACTTT; cdr3_aa: CASRAGRDSPLHF
d_call: .; clone_size: few; v_call: TRBV5-4; j_call: TRBJ1-3; cdr3_nt: TGTGCCAGCAGCCTCAGGGGACCGCGCTCTGGAAACACCATATATTTT; cdr3_aa: CASSLRGPRSGNTIYF
d_call: .; clone_size: .; v_call: TRBV7-3; j_call: TRBJ2-4; cdr3_nt: TGTGCCAGCAGCCGCCAACTAGGTGACATTCGGTACTTC; cdr3_aa: CASSRQLGDIRYF
d_call: TRBD2; clone_size: many; v_call: TRBV5-1; j_call: TRBJ2-1; cdr3_nt: TGCGCCAGCAGCGGAGGACTAGGAGCCTACAATGAGCAGTTCTTC; cdr3_aa: CASSGGLGAYNEQFF
d_call: .; clone_size: .; v_call: TRBV7-2; j_call: TRBJ1-2; cdr3_nt: TGTGCCAGCAGCTTATACAATCCAGGAGCCTATGGTTACCCCTTC; cdr3_aa: CASSLYNPGAYGYPF
d_call: TRBD1; clone_size: .; v_call: TRBV6-4; j_call: TRBJ1-3; cdr3_nt: TGTGCCAGCACATCCGGGACAGGGGCTGGAAACACCATATATTTT; cdr3_aa: CASTSGTGAGNTIYF
d_call: TRBD2; clone_size: many; v_call: TRBV6-1; j_call: TRBJ2-2; cdr3_nt: TGTGCCAGCAGAACCGGGACTAGCGGCACCGGGGAGCTGTTTTTT; cdr3_aa: CASRTGTSGTGELFF
d_call: .; clone_size: .; v_call: TRBV28; j_call: TRBJ2-5; cdr3_nt: TGTGCCAGCAGTTTTCAATGGGGAGAGACCCAGTACTTC; cdr3_aa: CASSFQWGETQYF
d_call: .; clone_size: .; v_call: TRBV9; j_call: TRBJ2-3; cdr3_nt: TGTGCCAGCAGCGCAAGACTAGACACAGATACGCAGTATTTT; cdr3_aa: CASSARLDTDTQYF
d_call: TRBD1; clone_size: many; v_call: TRBV7-3; j_call: TRBJ2-6; cdr3_nt: TGTGCCAGCAGCTTGACAGGGCCTGGGGCCAACGTCCTGACTTTC; cdr3_aa: CASSLTGPGANVLTF
d_call: .; clone_size: once; v_call: TRBV7-2; j_call: TRBJ2-3; cdr3_nt: TGTGCCAGCACCCTAGGGGGGAGTGGGACAGATACGCAGTATTTT; cdr3_aa: CASTLGGSGTDTQYF
d_call: .; clone_size: .; v_call: TRBV11-2; j_call: TRBJ2-3; cdr3_nt: TGTGCCAGTACCAAGGGGGGCAGCCGCAATGAGCAGTATTTT; cdr3_aa: CASTKGGSRNEQYF
d_call: .; clone_size: .; v_call: TRBV20-1; j_call: TRBJ1-5; cdr3_nt: TGCGGAGTTAGTCAGGGCAATCAGCCCCAGCATTTT; cdr3_aa: CGVSQGNQPQHF
d_call: .; clone_size: many; v_call: TRBV24-1; j_call: TRBJ2-1; cdr3_nt: TGTGCCACCAGTGACTCATACAATGAGCAGTTCTTC; cdr3_aa: CATSDSYNEQFF
d_call: .; clone_size: many; v_call: TRBV6-5; j_call: TRBJ2-1; cdr3_nt: TGTGCCAGCAGTGGCCCCGGGGCCTACAATGAGCAGTTCTTC; cdr3_aa: CASSGPGAYNEQFF
d_call: TRBD2; clone_size: many; v_call: TRBV5-1; j_call: TRBJ2-7; cdr3_nt: TGCGCCAGCAGCTTGGTGGTGGGAGGGCCCTACGAGCAGTACTTC; cdr3_aa: CASSLVVGGPYEQYF
d_call: .; clone_size: many; v_call: TRBV20-1; j_call: TRBJ2-3; cdr3_nt: TGCAGTGCTAGCCGGGGAGCCGATACGCAGTATTTT; cdr3_aa: CSASRGADTQYF
d_call: TRBD1; clone_size: many; v_call: TRBV7-9; j_call: TRBJ1-2; cdr3_nt: TGTGCCAGCAGCCCACAGGGACAGGGCTACACCTTC; cdr3_aa: CASSPQGQGYTF
d_call: .; clone_size: few; v_call: TRBV4-2; j_call: TRBJ2-1; cdr3_nt: TGTGCCAGCAGCCAAGATCCCGCTGGGACTCCCTACAATGAGCAGTTCTTC; cdr3_aa: CASSQDPAGTPYNEQFF
d_call: .; clone_size: .; v_call: TRBV30; j_call: TRBJ1-4; cdr3_nt: TGTGCCTGGAGTTTGGGGTTTGGTGAAGAACTGTTTTTT; cdr3_aa: CAWSLGFGEELFF
d_call: .; clone_size: many; v_call: TRBV4-3; j_call: TRBJ2-7; cdr3_nt: TGCGCCAGCAATTTAGTTTACTCCTACGAGCAGTACTTC; cdr3_aa: CASNLVYSYEQYF
d_call: .; clone_size: many; v_call: TRBV20-1; j_call: TRBJ2-7; cdr3_nt: TGCAGTGCTAGAGCCCCTGGAGCAGGGGTCTCCTACGAGCAGTACTTC; cdr3_aa: CSARAPGAGVSYEQYF